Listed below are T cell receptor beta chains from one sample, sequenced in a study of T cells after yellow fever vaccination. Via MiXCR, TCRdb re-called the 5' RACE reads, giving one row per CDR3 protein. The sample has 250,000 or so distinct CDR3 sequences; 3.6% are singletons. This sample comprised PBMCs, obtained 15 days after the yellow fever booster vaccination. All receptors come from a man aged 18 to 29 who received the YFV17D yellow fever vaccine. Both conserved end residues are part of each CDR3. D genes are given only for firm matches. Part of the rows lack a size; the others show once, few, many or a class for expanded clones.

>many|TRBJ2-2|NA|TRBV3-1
TGTGCCAGCAGCCGCCGGGCCACCGGGGAGCTGTTTTTT
CASSRRATGELFF
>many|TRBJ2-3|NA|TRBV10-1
TGCGCCAGCAGTGCTCCTTCGCAAGGGGGGGTCGCCGGAGATACGCAGTATTTT
CASSAPSQGGVAGDTQYF
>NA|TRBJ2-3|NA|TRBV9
TGTGCCAGCAGCGGGGGAAGCACAGATACGCAGTATTTT
CASSGGSTDTQYF
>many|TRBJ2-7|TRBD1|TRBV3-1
TGTGCCAGCAGCCCGGGGACAGGGTACTCCTACGAGCAGTACTTC
CASSPGTGYSYEQYF
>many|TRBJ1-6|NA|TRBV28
TGTGCCAGCAGTTATCAGCCCGACTATAATTCACCCCTCCACTTT
CASSYQPDYNSPLHF
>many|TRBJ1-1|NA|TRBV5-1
TGCGCCAGCAGCTTGCAACGGGCGAACACTGAAGCTTTCTTT
CASSLQRANTEAFF
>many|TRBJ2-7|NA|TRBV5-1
TGCGCCAGCAGCTTGGGGTTCTCCTACGAGCAGTACTTC
CASSLGFSYEQYF
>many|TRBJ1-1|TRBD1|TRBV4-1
TGCGCCAGCAGCCAAGGGTTCCCGCAGGGGGCGGTCGAAGCTTTCTTT
CASSQGFPQGAVEAFF
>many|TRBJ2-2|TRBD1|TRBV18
TGTGCCAGCTCACCAGGGGACAGTGTCAACACCGGGGAGCTGTTTTTT
CASSPGDSVNTGELFF
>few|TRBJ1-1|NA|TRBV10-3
TGTGCCATCAGTGCACTGAACACTGAAGCTTTCTTT
CAISALNTEAFF
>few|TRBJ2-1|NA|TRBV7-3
TGTGCCAGCAGCTTATATTCCAGGGGAAATGAGCAGTTCTTC
CASSLYSRGNEQFF
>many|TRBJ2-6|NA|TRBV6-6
TGTGCCAGCAGTTATTGGGGGACAGGGGCCAACGTCCTGACTTTC
CASSYWGTGANVLTF
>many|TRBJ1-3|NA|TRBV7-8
TGTGCCAGCAGCCTTAGGGGGGATGTAGGACCGTCTGGAAACACCATATATTTT
CASSLRGDVGPSGNTIYF
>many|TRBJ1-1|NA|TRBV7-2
TGTGCCAGCAACGGACAGCCCGCGGACACTGAAGCTTTCTTT
CASNGQPADTEAFF
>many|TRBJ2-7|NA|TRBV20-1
TGCAGTGCTAGTGCCGGGACAATCAGGGAGCAGTACTTC
CSASAGTIREQYF
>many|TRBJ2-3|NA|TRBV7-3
TGTGCCAGCAGCTTAAGATGGATCACAGATACGCAGTATTTT
CASSLRWITDTQYF
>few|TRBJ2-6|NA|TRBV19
TGTGCCAGTAGTATAGAGGGGAGGCCTGGGGCCAACGTCCTGACTTTC
CASSIEGRPGANVLTF
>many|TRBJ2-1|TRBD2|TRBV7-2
TGTGCCAGCAGCGGGCGGGGGGGCCTCAGTATGCTATCCTACAATGAGCAGTTCTTC
CASSGRGGLSMLSYNEQFF
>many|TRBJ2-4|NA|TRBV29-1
TGCAGCGTTGTACCCGGGGCCAAAAACATTCAGTACTTC
CSVVPGAKNIQYF
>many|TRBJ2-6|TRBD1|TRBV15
TGTGCCACCCACCCCGACAGGGGTTTCTCTGGGGCCAACGTCCTGACTTTC
CATHPDRGFSGANVLTF
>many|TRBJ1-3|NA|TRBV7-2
TGTGCCAGCAGCTTAGGGACGTTCTCTGGAAACACCATATATTTT
CASSLGTFSGNTIYF
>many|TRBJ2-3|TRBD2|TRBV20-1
TGCAGTGCCGCGCCTAGCGGGGGGCTTGCAGATACGCAGTATTTT
CSAAPSGGLADTQYF
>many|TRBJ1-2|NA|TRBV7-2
TGTGCCAGCAGCTTCGAGGTCTATGGCTACACCTTC
CASSFEVYGYTF
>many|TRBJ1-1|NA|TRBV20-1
TGCAGTGCTAGAAGTATACAGGGGAACACTGAAGCTTTCTTT
CSARSIQGNTEAFF
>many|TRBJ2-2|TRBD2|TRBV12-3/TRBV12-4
TGTGCCAGCAGTTTAGCGACTAGCGGGGGGGACACCGGGGAGCTGTTTTTT
CASSLATSGGDTGELFF
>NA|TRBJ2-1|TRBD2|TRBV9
TGTGCCAGCAGCGTATCCGGGGGGGTCGTCGGTGAGCAGTTCTTC
CASSVSGGVVGEQFF
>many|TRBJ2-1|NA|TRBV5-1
TGCGCCAGCAGCTTGTCGGTGGGCCTCTGGAGCGGAGAGCAGTTCTTC
CASSLSVGLWSGEQFF
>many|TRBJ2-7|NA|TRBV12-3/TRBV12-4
TGTGCCAGCAGTTTAAGTGCGACCTACTACTCCTACGAGCAGTACTTC
CASSLSATYYSYEQYF
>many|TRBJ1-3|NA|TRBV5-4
TGTGCCAGCAGCTTGGATGCGGGGAGAAACACCATATATTTT
CASSLDAGRNTIYF
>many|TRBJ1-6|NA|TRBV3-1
TGTGCCAGCAGCCAAGATGGATCGATTCACAGCTCCTATAATTCACCCCTCCACTTT
CASSQDGSIHSSYNSPLHF
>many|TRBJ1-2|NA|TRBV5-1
TGCGCCAGGGCGGCCTTTTATGGCTACACCTTC
CARAAFYGYTF
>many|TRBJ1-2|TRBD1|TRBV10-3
TGTGCCATCAGTCGTAGACAGGGGGCCGGCTACACCTTC
CAISRRQGAGYTF
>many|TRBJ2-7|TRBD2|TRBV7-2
TGTGCCAGCAGCTTAGATTTTAGCGGGGGGCTTCCCTACGAGCAGTACTTC
CASSLDFSGGLPYEQYF
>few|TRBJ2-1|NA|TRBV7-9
TGTGCCAGCAGCCCGGCCGAAAGTGGGAATGAGCAGTTCTTC
CASSPAESGNEQFF
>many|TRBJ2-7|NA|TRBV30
TGTGCCTGGAAGTCAGGGTTCTACGAGCAGTACTTC
CAWKSGFYEQYF
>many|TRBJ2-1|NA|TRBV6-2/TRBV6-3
TGTGCCAGCAGTAGCCATGGGGGGTACAATGAGCAGTTCTTC
CASSSHGGYNEQFF
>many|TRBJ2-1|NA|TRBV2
TGTGCCAGCAGTGGCATCTACAATGAGCAGTTCTTC
CASSGIYNEQFF
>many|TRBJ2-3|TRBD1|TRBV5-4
TGTGCCAGCAGATCCGGGACAGGGAGACCAGATACGCAGTATTTT
CASRSGTGRPDTQYF
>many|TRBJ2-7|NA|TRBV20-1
TGCAGTGCTAGGTCGACCGGGACGGTACAGGTCGAGCAGTACTTC
CSARSTGTVQVEQYF
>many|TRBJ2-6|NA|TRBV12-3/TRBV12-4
TGTGCCGTCTCTGGGGCCAACGTCCTGACTTTC
CAVSGANVLTF
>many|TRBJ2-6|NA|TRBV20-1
TGCAGTGCTGGGACCTCTGGGGCCAACGTCCTGACTTTC
CSAGTSGANVLTF
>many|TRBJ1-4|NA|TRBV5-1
TGCGCCAGCAGCTTGTGGCAGGGGAAACTGTTTTTT
CASSLWQGKLFF
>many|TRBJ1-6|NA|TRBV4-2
TGTGCCAGCAGCCATCCGGGACAAATTCCTTCACCCCTCCACTTT
CASSHPGQIPSPLHF
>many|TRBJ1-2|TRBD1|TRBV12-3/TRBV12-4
TGTGCCAGCAGGGGGACAGGGAGAGGTGGCTACACCTTC
CASRGTGRGGYTF
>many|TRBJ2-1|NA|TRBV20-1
TGCAGTGCTAGAGTTAAGGTTTACAACAATGAGCAGTTCTTC
CSARVKVYNNEQFF
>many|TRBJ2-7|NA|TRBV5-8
TGTGCCAGCAGCTGGGGGACTGCCACAGCCTACGAGCAGTACTTC
CASSWGTATAYEQYF
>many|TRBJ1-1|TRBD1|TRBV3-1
TGTGCCAGCAGCCTTAGGGACAGAAACACTGAAGCTTTCTTT
CASSLRDRNTEAFF
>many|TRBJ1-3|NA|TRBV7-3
TGTGCCAGCAGCCCGACGGGCCTGACCTCTGGAAACACCATATATTTT
CASSPTGLTSGNTIYF
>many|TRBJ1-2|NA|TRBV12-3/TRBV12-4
TGTGCCAGCACCCTCACAGGTTCTGGCTACACCTTC
CASTLTGSGYTF
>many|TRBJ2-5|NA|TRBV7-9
TGTGCCAGCAGCCCACGACAGGGACTCCAGTACTTC
CASSPRQGLQYF
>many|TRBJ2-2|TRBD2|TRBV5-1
TGCGCCAGCAGCTCGTATGGGGTTGTAGCGGGGTCCACCGGGGAGCTGTTTTTT
CASSSYGVVAGSTGELFF
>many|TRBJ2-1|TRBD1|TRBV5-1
TGCGCCAGCAGCCCCGACAGGGGTTCCTACAATGAGCAGTTCTTC
CASSPDRGSYNEQFF